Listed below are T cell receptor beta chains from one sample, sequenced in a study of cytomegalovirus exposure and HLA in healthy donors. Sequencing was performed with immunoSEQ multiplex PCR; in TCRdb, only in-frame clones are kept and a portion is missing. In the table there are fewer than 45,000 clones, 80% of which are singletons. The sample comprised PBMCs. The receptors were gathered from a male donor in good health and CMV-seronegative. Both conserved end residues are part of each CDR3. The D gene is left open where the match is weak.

CASSVGTGVSSDTQYF,TRBV9,TRBJ2-3,TRBD1
CASSGQGLNTEAFF,TRBV25-1,TRBJ1-1,TRBD1
CASTKNPDRLNEQFF,TRBV6-6,TRBJ2-1,TRBD1
CASSQGVGGTEAFF,TRBV4-1,TRBJ1-1,-
CASSWTGSSEKLFF,TRBV5-1,TRBJ1-4,TRBD1
CASSVEGQGQTQYF,TRBV9,TRBJ2-5,-
CASSPGQGAGGNEQFF,TRBV5-1,TRBJ2-1,TRBD1
CASSLDRDPGELFF,TRBV18,TRBJ2-2,TRBD1
CASLGGQETQYF,TRBV25-1,TRBJ2-5,TRBD2
CASSQPWGRGSTEAFF,TRBV11-2,TRBJ1-1,-
CASSPLGADTEAFF,TRBV7-8,TRBJ1-1,-
CASSLGQDILYGYTF,TRBV5-6,TRBJ1-2,-
CASSSGDRGLETQYF,TRBV27,TRBJ2-5,TRBD1
CASSRGEGLNTEAFF,TRBV4-1,TRBJ1-1,-
CASSLQGAQNTEAFF,TRBV27,TRBJ1-1,TRBD1
CASNEQGSTDTQYF,TRBV10-1,TRBJ2-3,-
CASSGQGDTGELFF,TRBV6-1,TRBJ2-2,TRBD1
CASSLGGNTGELFF,TRBV7-2,TRBJ2-2,-
CASSEALGHSPLHF,TRBV2,TRBJ1-6,-
CASSQEGGTGRLQETQYF,TRBV4-2,TRBJ2-5,TRBD1
CASSIAPGGDSYGYTF,TRBV19,TRBJ1-2,TRBD1
CASSPGDRANTEAFF,TRBV6-5,TRBJ1-1,TRBD1
CASSSHRGQMNTEAFF,TRBV9,TRBJ1-1,TRBD1
CASSFPGEDTQYF,TRBV5-1,TRBJ2-3,-
CASSMIGLFGDQPQHF,TRBV19,TRBJ1-5,-
CASTYEGAGEAFF,TRBV6-5,TRBJ1-1,-
CAWRDRGANEKLFF,TRBV30,TRBJ1-4,TRBD1
CASSWTSGDTDTQYF,TRBV5-1,TRBJ2-3,TRBD2
CASSIFLMWDRGPRGTEAFF,TRBV19,TRBJ1-1,TRBD1
CASRPTANYGYTF,TRBV2,TRBJ1-2,-
CASSEALAGGPSTDTQYF,TRBV6-1,TRBJ2-3,TRBD2
CAWSVYEGARGYTF,TRBV30,TRBJ1-2,TRBD1
CASSWGQGMNTEAFF,TRBV19,TRBJ1-1,TRBD1
CASWSGASGDTQYF,TRBV6-1,TRBJ2-3,TRBD2
CASSTGLAGSPRSINEQFF,TRBV21-1,TRBJ2-1,-
CASSLVSGVGGELFF,TRBV7-8,TRBJ2-2,-
CAWSRGGGTIAREAFF,TRBV30,TRBJ1-1,-
CASREGKQFF,TRBV6-6,TRBJ2-1,-
CASSLVLGGGGEQYF,TRBV5-1,TRBJ2-7,-
CAWSPSGALGLAFF,TRBV30,TRBJ1-1,-
CASSLRFSPTGEQYF,TRBV7-9,TRBJ2-7,-
CATGRDSPWDEQYF,TRBV15,TRBJ2-7,-
CAWSENSGTGNSPLHF,TRBV30,TRBJ1-6,TRBD1